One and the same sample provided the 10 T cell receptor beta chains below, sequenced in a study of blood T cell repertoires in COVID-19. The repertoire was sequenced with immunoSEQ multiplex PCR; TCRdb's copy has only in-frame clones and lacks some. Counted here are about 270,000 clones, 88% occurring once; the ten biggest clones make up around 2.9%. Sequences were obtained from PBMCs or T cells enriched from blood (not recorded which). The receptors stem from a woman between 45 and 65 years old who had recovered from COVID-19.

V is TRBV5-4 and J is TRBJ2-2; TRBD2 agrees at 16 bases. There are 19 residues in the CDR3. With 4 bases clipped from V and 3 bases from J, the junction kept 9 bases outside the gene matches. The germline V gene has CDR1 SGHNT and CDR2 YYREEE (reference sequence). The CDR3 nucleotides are TGTGCCAGCAGCAGCCCGGGACTAGCGGGAGGGCGGCACACCGGGGAGCTGTTTTTT. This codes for CASSSPGLAGGRHTGELFF.

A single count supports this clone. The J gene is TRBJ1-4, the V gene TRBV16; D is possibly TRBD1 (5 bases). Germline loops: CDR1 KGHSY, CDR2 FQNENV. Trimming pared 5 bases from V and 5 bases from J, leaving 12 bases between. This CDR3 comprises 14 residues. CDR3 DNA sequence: TGTGCCAGCAGCACACCGGGGGGAAATGAAAAACTGTTTTTT. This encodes CASSTPGGNEKLFF.

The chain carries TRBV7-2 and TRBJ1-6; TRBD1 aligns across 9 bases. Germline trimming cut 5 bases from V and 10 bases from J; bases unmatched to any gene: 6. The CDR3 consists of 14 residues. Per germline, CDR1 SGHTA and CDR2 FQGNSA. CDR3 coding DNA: TGTGCCAGCAGCATACAGGGGGCGGGGTCACCCCTCCACTTT. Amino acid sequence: CASSIQGAGSPLHF. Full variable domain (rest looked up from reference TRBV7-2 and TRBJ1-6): GAGVSQSPSNKVTEKGKDVELRCDPISGHTALYWYRQSLGQGLEFLIYFQGNSAPDKSGLPSDRFSAERTGGSVSTLTIQRTQQEDSAVYLCASSIQGAGSPLHFGNGTRLTVT.

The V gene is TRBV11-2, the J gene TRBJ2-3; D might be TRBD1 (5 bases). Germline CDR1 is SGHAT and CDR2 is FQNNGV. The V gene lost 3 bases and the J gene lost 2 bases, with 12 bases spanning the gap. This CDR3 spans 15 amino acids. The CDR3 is CASSFNGAFTDTQYF. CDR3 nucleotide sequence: TGTGCCAGCAGCTTTAATGGGGCTTTCACAGATACGCAGTATTTT.

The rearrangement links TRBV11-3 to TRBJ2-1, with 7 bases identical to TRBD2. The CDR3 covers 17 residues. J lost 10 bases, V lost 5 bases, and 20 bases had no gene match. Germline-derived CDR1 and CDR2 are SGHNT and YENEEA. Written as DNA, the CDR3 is TGTGCCAGCAGCCAGAGGGGTGGAGGCGGGAGCCCGGAGGAGCAGTTCTTC. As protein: CASSQRGGGGSPEEQFF.

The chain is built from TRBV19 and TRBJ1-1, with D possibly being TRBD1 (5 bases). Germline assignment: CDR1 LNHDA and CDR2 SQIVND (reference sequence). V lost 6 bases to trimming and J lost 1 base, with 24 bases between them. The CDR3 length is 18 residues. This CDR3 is CASSIIGQRQYPNTEAFF. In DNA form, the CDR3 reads TGTGCCAGTAGCATAATAGGACAAAGGCAGTACCCGAACACTGAAGCTTTCTTT.

In DNA form, the CDR3 reads TGTGCCAGCAGCTTAGTACTAGCGGGTAAGAATGAGCAGTTCTTC. The encoded protein is CASSLVLAGKNEQFF. This chain links TRBV11-2 with TRBJ2-1; 9 bases match TRBD2. CDR1 SGHAT and CDR2 FQNNGV come from the germline V gene. The ends lost 1 base at V and 7 bases at J; junction bases unmatched: 5. This CDR3 is 15 amino acids long.

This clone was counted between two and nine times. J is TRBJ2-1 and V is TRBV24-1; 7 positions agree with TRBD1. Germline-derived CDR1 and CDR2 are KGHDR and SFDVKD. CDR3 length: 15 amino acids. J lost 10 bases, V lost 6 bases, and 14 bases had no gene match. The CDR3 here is CATSFSGGVGGEQFF. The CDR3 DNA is TGTGCCACCAGTTTCTCAGGGGGAGTAGGAGGAGAGCAGTTCTTC.

The CDR3 coding sequence is TGCGCCAGCAGCCAAGGTCCAGCGGGAGGGCCGTACAATGAGCAGTTCTTC. Residues: CASSQGPAGGPYNEQFF. The J gene is TRBJ2-1, the V gene TRBV4-1; 10 bases line up with TRBD2. J was trimmed by 4 bases and V by 1 base; bases with no gene match: 7. There are 17 residues in the CDR3. CDR1 MGHRA and CDR2 YSYEKL come from the germline V gene.

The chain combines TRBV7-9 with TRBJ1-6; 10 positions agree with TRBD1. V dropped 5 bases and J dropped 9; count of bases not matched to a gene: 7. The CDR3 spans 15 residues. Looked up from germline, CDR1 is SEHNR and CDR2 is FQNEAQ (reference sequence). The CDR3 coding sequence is TGTGCCAGCAGCCGCTCGGGACAGGGGAGTTCACCCCTCCACTTT. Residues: CASSRSGQGSSPLHF.